Each of the 10 T cell receptor beta chains below was sequenced from the same sample in a study of blood T cell repertoires in COVID-19. Sequencing used immunoSEQ multiplex PCR; TCRdb keeps in-frame clones, though not all of them. The sample records more than 45,000 clones, 86% being singletons. The specimen sequenced was peripheral blood. These receptors all stem from an elderly woman with COVID-19, enrolled during active disease.

CDR3 in amino acids: CASSNLGDSPLHF. The CDR3 bases are TGTGCCAGCAGTAACCTAGGGGATTCACCCCTCCACTTT. This chain joins TRBV12-3 or TRBV12-4 and TRBJ1-6, with D perhaps TRBD1 (5 bases). The CDR3 contains 13 residues. V gave up 5 bases and J gave up 8 bases, with 10 bases separating them.

This clone showed up just a few times. The chain uses TRBV29-1 and TRBJ1-1; maybe TRBD1 (6 bases). The CDR3 has 12 residues. The germline CDR1 and CDR2 sequences are SQVTM and ANQGSEA. V was trimmed by 7 bases and J by 1 base, leaving 10 bases between them. This CDR3 is CSAKTGNTEAFF. The DNA for the CDR3 is TGCAGCGCTAAGACAGGGAACACTGAAGCTTTCTTT.

The rearrangement links TRBV28 to TRBJ1-1; 8 bases match TRBD1. This CDR3 comprises 14 residues. V was pared by 3 bases and J by 11 bases, with 11 bases of the junction left unmatched. Germline lookup yields CDR1 MDHEN and CDR2 SYDVKM. In DNA form, the CDR3 reads TGTGCCAGCAGTTTTCTGGGCACAGGGGGAAGCGCTTTCTTT. Translating gives CASSFLGTGGSAFF. Combining the CDR3 with reference TRBV28 and TRBJ1-1 gives the whole variable domain DVKVTQSSRYLVKRTGEKVFLECVQDMDHENMFWYRQDPGLGLRLIYFSYDVKMKEKGDIPEGYSVSREKKERFSLILESASTNQTSMYLCASSFLGTGGSAFFGQGTRLTVV.

The chain recombines TRBV24-1 with TRBJ1-1, with TRBD1 as a possible D gene (5 bases). This CDR3 spans 17 amino acids. V was shortened by 4 bases and J by 0 bases, with 17 bases between the two germline ends. The germline gives CDR1 KGHDR, CDR2 SFDVKD. CDR3: CATSDLREIDMNTEAFF. DNA for the CDR3: TGTGCCACCAGTGACCTCAGGGAAATCGACATGAACACTGAAGCTTTCTTT.

CDR3 sequence reads: CSARTTNTEAFF. DNA for the CDR3: TGCAGCGCCAGAACAACGAACACTGAAGCTTTCTTT. This chain connects TRBV29-1 to TRBJ1-1, with no clear D. The V and J ends lost 7 bases and 1 base respectively, with 10 bases between them. The germline gives CDR1 SQVTM, CDR2 ANQGSEA. The CDR3 covers 12 residues.

The rearrangement joins TRBV7-2 to TRBJ2-1; D not resolved. The CDR3 has 15 amino acids. From germline, CDR1 is SGHTA and CDR2 FQGNSA. V was trimmed by 0 bases and J by 0 bases, leaving 6 bases between them. The CDR3: CASSLAASSYNEQFF. The CDR3 nucleotides are TGTGCCAGCAGCTTAGCGGCTAGCTCCTACAATGAGCAGTTCTTC.

This chain links TRBV3-1 (or the pseudogene TRBV3-2) with TRBJ2-3, with 7 bases fitting TRBD1. The CDR3 has 15 amino acids. The V segment lost 3 bases and the J segment 2 bases; nucleotides outside the gene matches: 5. Germline CDR1 and CDR2: LGHDT and YNNKEL (reference sequence). CDR3 coding DNA: TGTGCCAGCAGCCAGTGGGGGACAGTCACAGATACGCAGTATTTT. Its protein product is CASSQWGTVTDTQYF.

The rearrangement links TRBV11-2 to TRBJ2-1; D is possibly TRBD2 (6 bases). The V gene lost 5 bases and the J gene lost 7 bases, with 15 bases spanning the gap. CDR1 is SGHAT and CDR2 is FQNNGV in the germline V gene. This CDR3 spans 14 amino acids. CDR3 sequence (DNA): TGTGCCAGCAGCCCCCAGCGGGTCTTGAATGAGCAGTTCTTC. The encoded protein is CASSPQRVLNEQFF. Together with reference TRBV11-2 and TRBJ2-1, the CDR3 gives the full variable domain: EAGVAQSPRYKIIEKRQSVAFWCNPISGHATLYWYQQILGQGPKLLIQFQNNGVVDDSQLPKDRFSAERLKGVDSTLKIQPAKLEDSAVYLCASSPQRVLNEQFFGPGTRLTVL.

Points on this clone: Its ends do not fully match the called genes, so a read error is possible. This rearrangement joins TRBV11-2 to TRBJ2-4, with 12 bases lining up with TRBD2. CDR3 length: 12 amino acids. The germline CDR1 and CDR2 sequences are SGHAT and FQNNGV. The CDR3 bases are TGTGCCAGCAGCCAGAACGGACTAGCGGGGTCCTGG. Amino acid sequence: CASSQNGLAGSW.

The chain joins TRBV11-2 to TRBJ2-3, with a possible D match to TRBD2 (5 bases). V lost 5 bases, J lost 7 bases, and 13 bases lay in between. Germline assignment: CDR1 SGHAT and CDR2 FQNNGV. This CDR3 region has 13 residues. The CDR3 bases are TGTGCCAGCAGCCCACCAGAGCGGTATACGCAGTATTTT. It encodes CASSPPERYTQYF.